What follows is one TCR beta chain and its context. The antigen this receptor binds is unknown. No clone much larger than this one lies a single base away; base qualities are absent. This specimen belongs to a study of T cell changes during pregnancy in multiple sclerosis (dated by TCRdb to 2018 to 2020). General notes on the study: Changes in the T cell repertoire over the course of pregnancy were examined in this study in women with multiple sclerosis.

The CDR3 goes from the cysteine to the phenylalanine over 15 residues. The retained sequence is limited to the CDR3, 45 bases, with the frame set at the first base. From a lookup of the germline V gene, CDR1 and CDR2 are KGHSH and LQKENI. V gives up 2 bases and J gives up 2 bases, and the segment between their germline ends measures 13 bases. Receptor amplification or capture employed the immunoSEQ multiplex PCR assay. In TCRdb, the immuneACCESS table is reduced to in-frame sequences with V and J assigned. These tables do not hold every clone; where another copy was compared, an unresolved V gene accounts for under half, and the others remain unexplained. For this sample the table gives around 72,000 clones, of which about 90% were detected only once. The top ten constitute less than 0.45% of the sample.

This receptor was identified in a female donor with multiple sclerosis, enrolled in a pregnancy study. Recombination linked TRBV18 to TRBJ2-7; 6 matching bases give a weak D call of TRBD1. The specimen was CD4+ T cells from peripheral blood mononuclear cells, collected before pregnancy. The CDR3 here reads CASSPSAGAAYEQYF. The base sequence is TGTGCCAGCTCACCATCAGCAGGGGCTGCCTACGAGCAGTACTTC.